This T cell receptor beta chain was sequenced for a study of identical twins. TCRdb re-called the 5' RACE reads with MiXCR, one entry per CDR3 protein. The sample lists 430,000 or so distinct CDR3 sequences, about 24% occurring once. The CDR3 runs to 16 residues. CDR1 and CDR2 from the germline V gene are SGHTA and FQGNSA. The V end was cut by 4 bases, the J end by 0 bases, with 14 bases between. These data are also associated with another study on T cells expressing NK-cell markers.

This TCR came from a young woman in good health. The rearrangement links TRBV7-2 to TRBJ2-3; either TRBD1 or TRBD2 may fit D (7 bases each). Sequences were obtained from CD4+ T cells sorted from blood. CDR3 nucleotide sequence: TGTGCCAGCAGCTCCCAGGGGGGGCTTAGCACAGATACGCAGTATTTT. It translates to CASSSQGGLSTDTQYF.